This TCR beta chain was obtained from a study of blood T cell repertoires in COVID-19. The wider study: Some COVID-19 samples were acute and others convalescent; all came from the United States, Italy and Spain.

Produced via immunoSEQ multiplex PCR; TCRdb's table is partial and in-frame only. The repertoire holds approximately 240,000 clones, with about 83% as singletons. J lost 1 base, V lost 4 bases, and 9 bases had no gene match. The germline CDR1 and CDR2 sequences are SGHVS and FQNEAQ. The CDR3 covers 18 residues. The chain has TRBV7-8 and TRBJ2-7; 14 nucleotides agree with TRBD2. This receptor was identified in a human donor in a cohort sampled during active COVID-19. Sequenced input: peripheral blood. CDR3 nucleotides: TGTGCCAGCAGCTCCGGGACTAGCGGGGGAAGCGGGTCCTACGAGCAGTACTTC. Amino acids: CASSSGTSGGSGSYEQYF. The entire variable domain, with the rest obtained from reference TRBV7-8 and TRBJ2-7, is as follows: GAGVSQSPRYKVAKRGQDVALRCDPISGHVSLFWYQQALGQGPEFLTYFQNEAQLDKSGLPSDRFFAERPEGSVSTLKIQRTQQEDSAVYLCASSSGTSGGSGSYEQYFGPGTRLTVT.